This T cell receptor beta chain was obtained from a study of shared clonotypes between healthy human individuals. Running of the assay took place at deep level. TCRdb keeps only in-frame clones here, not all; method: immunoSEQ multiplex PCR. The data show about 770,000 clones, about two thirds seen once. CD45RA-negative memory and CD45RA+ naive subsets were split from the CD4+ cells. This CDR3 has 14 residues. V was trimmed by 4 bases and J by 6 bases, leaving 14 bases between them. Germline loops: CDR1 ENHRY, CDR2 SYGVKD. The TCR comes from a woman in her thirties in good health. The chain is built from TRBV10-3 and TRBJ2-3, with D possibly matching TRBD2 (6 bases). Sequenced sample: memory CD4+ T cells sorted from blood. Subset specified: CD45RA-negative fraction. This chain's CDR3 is CAISVGGGLDTQYF. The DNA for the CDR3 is TGTGCCATCAGTGTCGGTGGGGGACTTGATACGCAGTATTTT.